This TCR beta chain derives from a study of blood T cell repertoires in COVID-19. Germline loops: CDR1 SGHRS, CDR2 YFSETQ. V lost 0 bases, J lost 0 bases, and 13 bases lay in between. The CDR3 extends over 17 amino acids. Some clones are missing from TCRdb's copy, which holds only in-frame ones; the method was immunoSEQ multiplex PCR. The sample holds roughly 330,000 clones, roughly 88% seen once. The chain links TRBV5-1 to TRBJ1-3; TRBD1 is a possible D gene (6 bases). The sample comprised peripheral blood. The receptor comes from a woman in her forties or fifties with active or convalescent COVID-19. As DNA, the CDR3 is TGCGCCAGCAGCTTGGTGGGGGCCAAGTACTCTGGAAACACCATATATTTT. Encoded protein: CASSLVGAKYSGNTIYF.